The TCR beta chain under discussion was sequenced for a study of T cells in Graves' hyperthyroidism and ophthalmopathy. Stable Graves' hyperthyroidism meant no ophthalmopathy progression within 18 months. The authors took PBMCs from roughly 10 ml fresh peripheral blood. TCR beta CDR3 regions were amplified from RNA. The HTBI primer set served for first-round RT-PCR of the TCR CDR3. One entry per CDR3 protein results from TCRdb running MiXCR on the multiplex PCR reads. This table holds approximately 640,000 distinct CDR3 sequences, under 20% found once. This clonotype was picked up many times. This CDR3 has 14 amino acids. Germline V gene sequence: CDR1 SNHLY, CDR2 FYNNEI. With V trimmed by 10 bases and J by 4 bases, 5 bases remained unmatched.

The sequencing sample was made of blood. The genes are TRBV2 and TRBJ2-2; the match to TRBD2 covers 11 bases. The receptor was derived from a woman aged 25 to 39 with Graves' hyperthyroidism. CDR3 DNA: TGTGCCACCTCGGGACTAGCGGCCACCGGGGAGCTGTTTTTT. It is translated as CATSGLAATGELFF.